These 15 T cell receptor beta chains share one sample of origin, sequenced in a study of shared clonotypes between healthy human individuals. Method: immunoSEQ multiplex PCR; TCRdb's copy keeps in-frame clones and lacks some. The sample lists roughly 1,000,000 clones; about four fifths were seen once. Sequencing used memory CD4+ T cells from PBMCs. The subset denotes: CD45RA-negative fraction. These TCRs come from a man between 18 and 29 years old in good health. Some clones in this sample may be carry-over from other donors' samples.

The chain has TRBV18 and TRBJ2-1, with 8 positions matching TRBD1. This CDR3 contains 15 residues. CDR1 and CDR2 from the germline V gene are KGHSH and LQKENI. The V and J ends lost 3 bases and 1 base, in that order; junction bases with no gene match: 2. The CDR3 bases are TGTGCCAGCTCACCTCGGACAGGGTCCTACAATGAGCAGTTCTTC. Translated: CASSPRTGSYNEQFF. Complete variable domain (other parts from reference TRBV18 and TRBJ2-1): NAGVMQNPRHLVRRRGQEARLRCSPMKGHSHVYWYRQLPEEGLKFMVYLQKENIIDESGMPKERFSAEFPKEGPSILRIQQVVRGDSAAYFCASSPRTGSYNEQFFGPGTRLTVL.

V is TRBV7-3 and J is TRBJ2-1, with D tentatively TRBD1 or TRBD2 (7 bases each). There are 17 residues in the CDR3. The germline gives CDR1 SGHTA, CDR2 FQGTGA. Trimming pared 5 bases from V and 4 bases from J, leaving 21 bases between. CDR3 amino acids: CASSPQGGEQGYNEQFF. The DNA of the CDR3 is TGTGCCAGCAGCCCCCAGGGGGGGGAGCAGGGGTACAATGAGCAGTTCTTC.

The chain is built from TRBV7-9 and TRBJ2-1, with D perhaps TRBD1 or TRBD2 (5 bases each). The CDR3 is 18 residues long. In germline, CDR1 is SEHNR, CDR2 FQNEAQ (reference sequence). Deletions cut 0 bases from V and 5 bases from J, with 20 bases between. In DNA form, the CDR3 reads TGTGCCAGCAGCTTAGCGTGGAGTTCGCAGGGAGCAGACAATGAGCAGTTCTTC. This gives the protein CASSLAWSSQGADNEQFF. Looking up the rest from reference TRBV7-9 and TRBJ2-1 gives the full variable domain: DTGVSQNPRHKITKRGQNVTFRCDPISEHNRLYWYRQTLGQGPEFLTYFQNEAQLEKSRLLSDRFSAERPKGSFSTLEIQRTEQGDSAMYLCASSLAWSSQGADNEQFFGPGTRLTVL.

CDR3 bases: TGTGCCAGCAGCTTTCGCGGTCTTGAGCCAGAGACCCAGTACTTC. Amino acid sequence: CASSFRGLEPETQYF. This chain connects TRBV7-2 to TRBJ2-5; D call uncertain. In germline, CDR1 is SGHTA, CDR2 FQGNSA. With 3 bases removed from V and 4 bases from J, the gap between germline ends came to 15 bases. The CDR3 loop spans 15 amino acids.

The rearrangement links TRBV6-5 to TRBJ1-3; D is undetermined. In germline, CDR1 is MNHEY, CDR2 SVGAGI. The CDR3 loop spans 14 amino acids. V was cut by 2 bases and J by 2 bases, with 7 bases left in between. CDR3 DNA sequence: TGTGCCAGCAGTTACGGGTCCCCTGGAAACACCATATATTTT. Its translation: CASSYGSPGNTIYF.

This clone was seen only once. DNA of the CDR3: TGTGCCAGCGGCCGTTATGGGGGTGAAGCTTTCTTT. Its translation: CASGRYGGEAFF. The chain joins TRBV7-2 to TRBJ1-1, with D possibly matching TRBD1 (5 bases). Trimming left V 8 bases short and J 7 bases short, with 14 bases between. Germline V CDR1 and CDR2: SGHTA, FQGNSA. The CDR3 spans 12 residues. The full variable domain, with the rest looked up from reference TRBV7-2 and TRBJ1-1, is GAGVSQSPSNKVTEKGKDVELRCDPISGHTALYWYRQSLGQGLEFLIYFQGNSAPDKSGLPSDRFSAERTGGSVSTLTIQRTQQEDSAVYLCASGRYGGEAFFGQGTRLTVV.

Note on this clone: Sequence at one end of the junction differs from germline and may be a read error. V and J are TRBV5-4 and TRBJ2-1; 11 bases are a match to TRBD2. This CDR3 is 19 amino acids long. From germline, CDR1 is SGHNT and CDR2 YYREEE (reference sequence). The CDR3 spells CASNLGPSGRISPYNEQFF. The CDR3 coding sequence is TGTGCCAGCAACTTGGGGCCTAGCGGGAGGATTAGTCCCTACAATGAGCAGTTCTTC.

Here the CDR3 DNA reads TGCGCCAGCGGCCCCCAGCGGACCCTTAACAATGAGCAGTTCTTC. As protein: CASGPQRTLNNEQFF. V is TRBV5-1 and J is TRBJ2-1, with a weak D call TRBD2 (5 bases). The germline gives CDR1 SGHRS, CDR2 YFSETQ. This CDR3 has 15 residues. V was pared by 7 bases and J by 5 bases, with 19 bases between.

This rearrangement joins TRBV5-1 to TRBJ2-5; TRBD1 aligns across 9 bases. CDR1 is SGHRS, CDR2 YFSETQ, per germline. V was clipped by 5 bases and J by 1 base; unmatched bases: 6. The CDR3 has 15 residues. In DNA form, the CDR3 reads TGCGCCAGCAGTCAAGGACAGGGGATCCAAGAGACCCAGTACTTC. Translated, it gives CASSQGQGIQETQYF.

This clone was counted many times. CDR3 amino acids: CASSFGDPRAGIDAEQYF. DNA for the CDR3: TGTGCCAGCAGTTTTGGGGACCCACGAGCGGGTATTGACGCCGAGCAGTACTTC. The J gene is TRBJ2-7, the V gene TRBV27; a possible D gene is TRBD2 (6 bases). The CDR3 totals 18 residues. Germline V gene sequence: CDR1 MNHEY, CDR2 SMNVEV (reference sequence). With 3 bases removed from V and 6 bases from J, the gap between germline ends came to 27 bases.

The chain uses TRBV7-9 and TRBJ2-5, with 8 bases lining up with TRBD2. The V segment lost 2 bases and the J segment 4 bases; nucleotides outside the gene matches: 9. Germline V gives CDR1 SEHNR, CDR2 FQNEAQ (reference sequence). The CDR3 contains 16 residues. CDR3 in amino acids: CASSLSVTSGIETQYF. CDR3 DNA sequence: TGTGCCAGCAGCTTAAGCGTTACTAGCGGCATAGAGACCCAGTACTTC.

This rearrangement joins TRBV27 to TRBJ2-5, with 7 bases matching TRBD2. CDR3 length equals 15 residues. CDR1 and CDR2 (germline): MNHEY, SMNVEV (reference sequence). Germline trimming cut 2 bases from V and 5 bases from J; bases unmatched to any gene: 8. The CDR3 DNA reads as TGTGCCAGCAGTTTACGTGGGAGGGCCCGTGAGACCCAGTACTTC. Translation gives CASSLRGRARETQYF.

This chain links TRBV23-1 with TRBJ2-7, with D perhaps TRBD1 (6 bases). TRBV23-1 counts as an open reading frame of uncertain function. The CDR3 totals 15 residues. The ends were cut back, 0 bases at V and 2 bases at J, with 11 bases in the middle. Written as DNA, the CDR3 is TGCGCCAGCAGTCAATCGGAGACAGGTCCCTACGAGCAGTACTTC. Amino acid sequence: CASSQSETGPYEQYF.

Of note for this clone: This likely reflects a read error, since a far larger clone is one base away. V and J are TRBV30 and TRBJ1-2; weak D call: TRBD1 (5 bases). Germline-derived CDR1 and CDR2 are GTSNPN and SVGIG (reference sequence). V was cut by 4 bases and J by 2 bases, with 14 bases left in between. The CDR3 totals 14 residues. CDR3 sequence: CAWTTPGPNYGYTF. The CDR3 DNA reads as TGTGCCTGGACTACTCCAGGGCCAAACTATGGCTACACCTTC.

The genes are TRBV28 and TRBJ2-2, with TRBD1 matching over 8 bases. CDR1 is MDHEN and CDR2 is SYDVKM in the germline V gene. The CDR3 is made up of 16 amino acids. Trimming removed 2 bases from V and 2 bases from J; junction bases left unmatched: 4. CDR3 in DNA: TGTGCCAGCAGTTTAGCCAGGGGGCTCAACACCGGGGAGCTGTTTTTT. This sequence encodes CASSLARGLNTGELFF.